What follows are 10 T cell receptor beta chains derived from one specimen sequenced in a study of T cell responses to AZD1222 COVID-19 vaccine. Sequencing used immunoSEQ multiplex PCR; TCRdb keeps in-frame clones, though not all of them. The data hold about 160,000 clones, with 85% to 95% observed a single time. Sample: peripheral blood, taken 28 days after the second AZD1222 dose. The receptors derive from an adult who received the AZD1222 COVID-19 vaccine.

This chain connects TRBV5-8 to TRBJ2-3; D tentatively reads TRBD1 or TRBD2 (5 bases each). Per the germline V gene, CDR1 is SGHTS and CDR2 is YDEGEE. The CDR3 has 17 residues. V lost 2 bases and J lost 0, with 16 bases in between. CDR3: CASSFHPGTRSTDTQYF. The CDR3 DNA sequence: TGTGCCAGCAGCTTCCACCCCGGGACCAGAAGCACAGATACGCAGTATTTT.

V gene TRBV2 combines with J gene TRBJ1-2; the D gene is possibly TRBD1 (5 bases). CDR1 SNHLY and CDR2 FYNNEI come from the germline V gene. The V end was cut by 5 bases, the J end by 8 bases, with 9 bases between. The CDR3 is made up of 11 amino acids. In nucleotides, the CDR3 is TGTGCCAGCAGTCAAGGGGTCGGCTACACCTTC. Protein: CASSQGVGYTF.

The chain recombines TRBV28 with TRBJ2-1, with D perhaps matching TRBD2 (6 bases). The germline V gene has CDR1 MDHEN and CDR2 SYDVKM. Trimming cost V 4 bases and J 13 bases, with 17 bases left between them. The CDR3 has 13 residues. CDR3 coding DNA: TGTGCCAGCAGTTCCGGACTATTCTTTGAACAGTTCTTC. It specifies CASSSGLFFEQFF.

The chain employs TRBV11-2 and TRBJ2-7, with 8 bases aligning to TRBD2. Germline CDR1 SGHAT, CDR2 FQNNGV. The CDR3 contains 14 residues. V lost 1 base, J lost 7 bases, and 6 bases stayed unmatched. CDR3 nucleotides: TGTGCCAGCAGCTTAGTAGCGGGATCTAGGGAGCAGTACTTC. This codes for CASSLVAGSREQYF.

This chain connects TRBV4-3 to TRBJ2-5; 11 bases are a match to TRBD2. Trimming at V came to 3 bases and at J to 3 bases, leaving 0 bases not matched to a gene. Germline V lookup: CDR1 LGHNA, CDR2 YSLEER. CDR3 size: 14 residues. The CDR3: CASSQGLAEETQYF. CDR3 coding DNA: TGCGCCAGCAGCCAGGGACTAGCGGAAGAGACCCAGTACTTC.

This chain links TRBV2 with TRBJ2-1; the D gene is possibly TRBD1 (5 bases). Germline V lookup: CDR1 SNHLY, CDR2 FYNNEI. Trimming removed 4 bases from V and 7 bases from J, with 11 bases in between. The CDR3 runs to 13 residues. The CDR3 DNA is TGTGCCAGCAGTGTCACCAGGGTGAATGAGCAGTTCTTC. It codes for CASSVTRVNEQFF. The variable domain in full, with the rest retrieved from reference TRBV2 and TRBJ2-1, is EPEVTQTPSHQVTQMGQEVILRCVPISNHLYFYWYRQILGQKVEFLVSFYNNEISEKSEIFDDQFSVERPDGSNFTLKIRSTKLEDSAMYFCASSVTRVNEQFFGPGTRLTVL.

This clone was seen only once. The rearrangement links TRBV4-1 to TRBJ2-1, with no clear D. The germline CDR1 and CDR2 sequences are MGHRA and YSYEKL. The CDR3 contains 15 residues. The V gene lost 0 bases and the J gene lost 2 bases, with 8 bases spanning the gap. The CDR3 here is CASSQESIPYNEQFF. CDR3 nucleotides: TGCGCCAGCAGCCAAGAATCAATCCCCTACAATGAGCAGTTCTTC.

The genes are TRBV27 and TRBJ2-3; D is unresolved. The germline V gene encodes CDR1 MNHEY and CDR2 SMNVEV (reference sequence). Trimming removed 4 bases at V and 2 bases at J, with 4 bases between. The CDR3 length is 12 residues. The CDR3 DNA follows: TGTGCCAGCAGTTCTATCACAGATACGCAGTATTTT. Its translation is CASSSITDTQYF.

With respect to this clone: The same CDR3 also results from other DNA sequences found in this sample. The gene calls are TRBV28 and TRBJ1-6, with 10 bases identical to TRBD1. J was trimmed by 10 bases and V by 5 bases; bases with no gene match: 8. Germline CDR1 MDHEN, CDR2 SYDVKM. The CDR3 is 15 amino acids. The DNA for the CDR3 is TGTGCCAGCAGTCTGGGACAGGGGTATAGGTCACCCCTCCACTTT. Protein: CASSLGQGYRSPLHF. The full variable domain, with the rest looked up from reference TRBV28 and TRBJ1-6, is DVKVTQSSRYLVKRTGEKVFLECVQDMDHENMFWYRQDPGLGLRLIYFSYDVKMKEKGDIPEGYSVSREKKERFSLILESASTNQTSMYLCASSLGQGYRSPLHFGNGTRLTVT.

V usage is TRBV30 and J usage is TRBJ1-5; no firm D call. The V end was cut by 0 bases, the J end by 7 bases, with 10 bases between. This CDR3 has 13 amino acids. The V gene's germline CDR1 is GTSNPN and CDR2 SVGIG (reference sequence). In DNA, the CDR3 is TGTGCCTGGAGTGTTGATGGGAAACAGCCCCAGCATTTT. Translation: CAWSVDGKQPQHF. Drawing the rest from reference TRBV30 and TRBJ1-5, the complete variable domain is SQTIHQWPATLVQPVGSPLSLECTVEGTSNPNLYWYRQAAGRGLQLLFYSVGIGQISSEVPQNLSASRPQDRQFILSSKKLLLSDSGFYLCAWSVDGKQPQHFGDGTRLSIL.